The source of this T cell receptor beta chain is a study of cytomegalovirus exposure and HLA in healthy donors. A multiplex PCR was run with 60 Vbeta primers and 13 Jbeta primers. TCRdb's table, derived via immunoSEQ multiplex PCR, lists solely in-frame clones and lacks some. The sample has around 160,000 clones, 80% to 90% seen once. Germline CDR1 and CDR2: MNHEY and SVGAGI. Trimming removed 6 bases at V and 2 bases at J, with 13 bases between. CDR3 length equals 14 residues. This clone was recorded once. The receptor was derived from a man between 18 and 29 years old in good health and CMV-seropositive. The rearrangement links TRBV6-5 to TRBJ1-2, with TRBD1 as a possible D gene (5 bases). The sample comprised PBMCs. CDR3 protein: CASRRGAGNYGYTF. In DNA form, the CDR3 reads TGTGCCAGCAGACGTGGGGCAGGGAACTATGGCTACACCTTC.